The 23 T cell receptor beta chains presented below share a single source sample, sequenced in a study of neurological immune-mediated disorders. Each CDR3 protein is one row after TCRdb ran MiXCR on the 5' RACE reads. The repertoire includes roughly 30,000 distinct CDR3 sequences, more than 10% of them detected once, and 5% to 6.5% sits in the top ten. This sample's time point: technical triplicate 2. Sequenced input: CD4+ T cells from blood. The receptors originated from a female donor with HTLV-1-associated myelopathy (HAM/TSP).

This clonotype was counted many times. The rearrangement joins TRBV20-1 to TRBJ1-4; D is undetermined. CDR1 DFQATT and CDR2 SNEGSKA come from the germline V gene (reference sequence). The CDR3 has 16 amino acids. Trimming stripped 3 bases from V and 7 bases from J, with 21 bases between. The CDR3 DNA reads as TGCAGTGCTAGGCCCCCGGGTTTTCAGGAAGGTGAAAAACTGTTTTTT. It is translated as CSARPPGFQEGEKLFF.

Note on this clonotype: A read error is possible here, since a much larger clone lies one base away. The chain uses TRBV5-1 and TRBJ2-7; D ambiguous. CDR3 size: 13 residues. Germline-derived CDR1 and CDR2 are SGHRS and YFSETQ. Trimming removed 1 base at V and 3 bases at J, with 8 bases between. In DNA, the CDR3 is TGCGCCAGCAGCTTGAACGGACGCTACGAGCAGTACTTC. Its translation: CASSLNGRYEQYF. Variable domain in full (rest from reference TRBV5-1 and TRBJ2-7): KAGVTQTPRYLIKTRGQQVTLSCSPISGHRSVSWYQQTPGQGLQFLFEYFSETQRNKGNFPGRFSGRQFSNSRSEMNVSTLELGDSALYLCASSLNGRYEQYFGPGTRLTVT.

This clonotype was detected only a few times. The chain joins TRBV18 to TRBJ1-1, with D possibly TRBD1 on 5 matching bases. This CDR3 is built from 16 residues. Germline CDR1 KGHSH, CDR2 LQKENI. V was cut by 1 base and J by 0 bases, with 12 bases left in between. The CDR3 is CASSPRAGPMNTEAFF. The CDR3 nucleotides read TGTGCCAGCTCACCACGGGCAGGGCCGATGAACACTGAAGCTTTCTTT. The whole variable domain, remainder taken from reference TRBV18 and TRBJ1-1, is NAGVMQNPRHLVRRRGQEARLRCSPMKGHSHVYWYRQLPEEGLKFMVYLQKENIIDESGMPKERFSAEFPKEGPSILRIQQVVRGDSAAYFCASSPRAGPMNTEAFFGQGTRLTVV.

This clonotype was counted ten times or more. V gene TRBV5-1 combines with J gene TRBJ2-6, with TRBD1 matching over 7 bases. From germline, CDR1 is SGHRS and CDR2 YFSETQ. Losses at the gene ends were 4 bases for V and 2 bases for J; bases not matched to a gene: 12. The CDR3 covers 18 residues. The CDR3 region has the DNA TGCGCCAGCAGCCCCCTCACCGGGACAGTCACTGGGGCCAACGTCCTGACTTTC. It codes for CASSPLTGTVTGANVLTF.

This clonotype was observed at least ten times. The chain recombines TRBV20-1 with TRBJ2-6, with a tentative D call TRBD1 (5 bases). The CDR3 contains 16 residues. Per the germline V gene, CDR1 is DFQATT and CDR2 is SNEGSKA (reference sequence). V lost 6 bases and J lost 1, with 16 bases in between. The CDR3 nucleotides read TGCAGTGCGCCTGAAGACCCAGGGTCTGGGGCCAACGTCCTGACTTTC. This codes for CSAPEDPGSGANVLTF.

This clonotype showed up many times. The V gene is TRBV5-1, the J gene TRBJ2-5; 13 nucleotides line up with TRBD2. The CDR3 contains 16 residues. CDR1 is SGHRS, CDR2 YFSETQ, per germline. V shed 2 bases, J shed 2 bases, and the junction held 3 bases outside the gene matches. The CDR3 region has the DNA TGCGCCAGCAGCTTAAGACTAGCGGGGGGACAAGAGACCCAGTACTTC. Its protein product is CASSLRLAGGQETQYF. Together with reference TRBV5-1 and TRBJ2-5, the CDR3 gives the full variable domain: KAGVTQTPRYLIKTRGQQVTLSCSPISGHRSVSWYQQTPGQGLQFLFEYFSETQRNKGNFPGRFSGRQFSNSRSEMNVSTLELGDSALYLCASSLRLAGGQETQYFGPGTRLLVL.

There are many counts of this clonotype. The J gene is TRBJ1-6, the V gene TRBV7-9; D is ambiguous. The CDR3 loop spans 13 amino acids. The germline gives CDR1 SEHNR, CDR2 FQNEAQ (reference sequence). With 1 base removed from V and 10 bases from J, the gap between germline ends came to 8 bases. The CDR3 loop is CASSLGPESPLHF. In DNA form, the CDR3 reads TGTGCCAGCAGCTTAGGGCCGGAATCACCCCTCCACTTT.

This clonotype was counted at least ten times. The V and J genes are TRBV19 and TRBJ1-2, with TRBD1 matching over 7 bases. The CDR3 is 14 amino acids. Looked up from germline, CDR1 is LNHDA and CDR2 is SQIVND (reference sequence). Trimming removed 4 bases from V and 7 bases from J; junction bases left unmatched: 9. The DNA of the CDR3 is TGTGCCAGTAGTACCGACAGGGAATCCGGTGGCTACACCTTC. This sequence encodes CASSTDRESGGYTF.

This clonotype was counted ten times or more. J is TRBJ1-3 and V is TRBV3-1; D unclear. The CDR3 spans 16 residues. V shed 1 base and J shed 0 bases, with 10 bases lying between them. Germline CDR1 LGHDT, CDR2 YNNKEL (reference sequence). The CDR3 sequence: CASSQVSWASGNTIYF. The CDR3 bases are TGTGCCAGCAGCCAAGTCTCCTGGGCCTCTGGAAACACCATATATTTT.

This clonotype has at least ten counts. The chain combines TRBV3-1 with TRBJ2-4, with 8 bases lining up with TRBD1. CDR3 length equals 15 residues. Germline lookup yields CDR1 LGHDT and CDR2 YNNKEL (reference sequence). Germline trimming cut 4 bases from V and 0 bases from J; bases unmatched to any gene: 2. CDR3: CASSPTGGAKNIQYF. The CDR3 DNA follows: TGTGCCAGCAGCCCCACAGGGGGAGCCAAAAACATTCAGTACTTC.

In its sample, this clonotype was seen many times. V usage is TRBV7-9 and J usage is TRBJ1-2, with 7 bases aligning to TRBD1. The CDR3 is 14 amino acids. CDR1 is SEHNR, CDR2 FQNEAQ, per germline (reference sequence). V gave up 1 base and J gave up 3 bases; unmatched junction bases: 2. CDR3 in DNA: TGTGCCAGCAGCTTAGGCGGACAGGACTATGGCTACACCTTC. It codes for CASSLGGQDYGYTF.

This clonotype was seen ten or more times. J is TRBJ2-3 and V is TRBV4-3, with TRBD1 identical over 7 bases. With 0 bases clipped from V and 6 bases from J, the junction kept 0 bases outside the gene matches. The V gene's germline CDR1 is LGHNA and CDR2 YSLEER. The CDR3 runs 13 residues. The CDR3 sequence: CASSQEQGDTQYF. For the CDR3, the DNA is TGCGCCAGCAGCCAAGAACAGGGGGATACGCAGTATTTT.

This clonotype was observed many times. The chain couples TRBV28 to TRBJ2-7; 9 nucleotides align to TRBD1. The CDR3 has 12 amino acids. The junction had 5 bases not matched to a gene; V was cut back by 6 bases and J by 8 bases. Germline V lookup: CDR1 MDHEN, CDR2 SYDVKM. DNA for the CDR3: TGTGCCAGCAGCACCGGGACAGGGAAGCAGTACTTC. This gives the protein CASSTGTGKQYF.

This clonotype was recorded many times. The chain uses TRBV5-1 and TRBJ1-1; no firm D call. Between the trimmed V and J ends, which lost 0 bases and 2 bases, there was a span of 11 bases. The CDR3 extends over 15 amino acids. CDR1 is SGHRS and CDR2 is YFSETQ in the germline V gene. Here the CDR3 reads CASSLAVGGNTEAFF. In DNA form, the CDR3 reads TGCGCCAGCAGCTTGGCGGTGGGCGGTAACACTGAAGCTTTCTTT.

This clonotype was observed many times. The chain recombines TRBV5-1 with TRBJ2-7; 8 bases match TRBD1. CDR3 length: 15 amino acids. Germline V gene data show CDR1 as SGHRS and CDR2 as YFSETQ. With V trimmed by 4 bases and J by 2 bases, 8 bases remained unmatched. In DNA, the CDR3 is TGCGCCAGCAGCATGGGACAGGCGATTCCCTACGAGCAGTACTTC. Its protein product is CASSMGQAIPYEQYF.

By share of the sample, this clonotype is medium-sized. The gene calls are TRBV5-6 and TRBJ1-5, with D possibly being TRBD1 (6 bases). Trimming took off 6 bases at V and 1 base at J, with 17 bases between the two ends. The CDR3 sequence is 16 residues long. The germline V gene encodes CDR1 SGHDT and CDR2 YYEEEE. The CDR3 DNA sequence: TGTGCCAGCACCGTCGATACAGGGTCGAGCAATCAGCCCCAGCATTTT. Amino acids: CASTVDTGSSNQPQHF.

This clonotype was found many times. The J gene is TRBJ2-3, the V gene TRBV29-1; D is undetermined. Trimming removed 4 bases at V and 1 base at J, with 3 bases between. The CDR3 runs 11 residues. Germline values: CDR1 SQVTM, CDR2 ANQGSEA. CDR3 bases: TGCAGCGTTGCCGGCACAGATACGCAGTATTTT. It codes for CSVAGTDTQYF.

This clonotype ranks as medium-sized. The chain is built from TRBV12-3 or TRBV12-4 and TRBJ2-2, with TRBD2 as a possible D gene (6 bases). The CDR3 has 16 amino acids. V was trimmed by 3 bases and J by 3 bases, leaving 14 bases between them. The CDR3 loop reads CASSFTGSGYTGELFF. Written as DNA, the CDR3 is TGTGCCAGCAGTTTTACTGGTAGCGGATACACCGGGGAGCTGTTTTTT.

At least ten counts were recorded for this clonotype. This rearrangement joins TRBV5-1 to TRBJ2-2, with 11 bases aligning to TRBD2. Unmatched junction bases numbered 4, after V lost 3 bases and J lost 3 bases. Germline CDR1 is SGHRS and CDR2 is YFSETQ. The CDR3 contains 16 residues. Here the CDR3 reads CASSSSSGRHTGELFF. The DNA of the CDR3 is TGCGCCAGCAGCTCCTCTAGCGGGAGGCACACCGGGGAGCTGTTTTTT.

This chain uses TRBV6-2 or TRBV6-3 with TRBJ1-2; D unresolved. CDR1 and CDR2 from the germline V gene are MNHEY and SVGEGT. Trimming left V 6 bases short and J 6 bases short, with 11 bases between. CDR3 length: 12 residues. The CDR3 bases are TGTGCCAGCAGGGATCATGTAGATGGCTACACCTTC. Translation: CASRDHVDGYTF.

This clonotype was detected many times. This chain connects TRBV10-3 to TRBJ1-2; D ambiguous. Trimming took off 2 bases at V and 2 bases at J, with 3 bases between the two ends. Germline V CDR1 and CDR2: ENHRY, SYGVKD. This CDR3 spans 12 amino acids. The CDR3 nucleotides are TGTGCCATCAGTGAGGACAACTATGGCTACACCTTC. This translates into CAISEDNYGYTF.

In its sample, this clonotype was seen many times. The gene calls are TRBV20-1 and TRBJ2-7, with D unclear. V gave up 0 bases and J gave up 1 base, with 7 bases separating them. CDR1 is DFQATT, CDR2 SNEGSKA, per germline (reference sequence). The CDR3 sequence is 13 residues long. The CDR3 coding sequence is TGCAGTGCTAGAGAAGCTGAATCCTACGAGCAGTACTTC. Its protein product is CSAREAESYEQYF.

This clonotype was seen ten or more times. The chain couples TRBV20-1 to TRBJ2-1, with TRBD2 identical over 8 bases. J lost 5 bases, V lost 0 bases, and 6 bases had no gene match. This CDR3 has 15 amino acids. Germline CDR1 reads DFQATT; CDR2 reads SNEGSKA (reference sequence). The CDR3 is CSARDRRGAHNEQFF. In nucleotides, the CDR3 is TGCAGTGCTAGAGATCGGCGGGGGGCCCACAATGAGCAGTTCTTC.